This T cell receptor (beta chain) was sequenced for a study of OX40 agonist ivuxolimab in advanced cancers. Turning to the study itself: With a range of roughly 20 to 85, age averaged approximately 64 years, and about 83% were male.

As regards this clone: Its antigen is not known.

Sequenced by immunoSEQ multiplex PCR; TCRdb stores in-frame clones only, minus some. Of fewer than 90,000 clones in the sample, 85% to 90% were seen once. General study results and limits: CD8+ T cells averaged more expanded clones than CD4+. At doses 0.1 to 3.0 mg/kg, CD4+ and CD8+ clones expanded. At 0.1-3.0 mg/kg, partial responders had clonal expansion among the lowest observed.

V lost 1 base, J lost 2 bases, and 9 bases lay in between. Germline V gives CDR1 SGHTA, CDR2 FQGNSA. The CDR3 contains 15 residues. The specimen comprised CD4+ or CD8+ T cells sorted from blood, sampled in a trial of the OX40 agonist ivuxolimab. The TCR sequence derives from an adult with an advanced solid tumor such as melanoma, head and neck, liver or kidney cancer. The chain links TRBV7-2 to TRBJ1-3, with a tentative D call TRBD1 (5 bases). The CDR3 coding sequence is TGTGCCAGCAGCTTAGTCGGGGCAACTGGAAACACCATATATTTT. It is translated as CASSLVGATGNTIYF.